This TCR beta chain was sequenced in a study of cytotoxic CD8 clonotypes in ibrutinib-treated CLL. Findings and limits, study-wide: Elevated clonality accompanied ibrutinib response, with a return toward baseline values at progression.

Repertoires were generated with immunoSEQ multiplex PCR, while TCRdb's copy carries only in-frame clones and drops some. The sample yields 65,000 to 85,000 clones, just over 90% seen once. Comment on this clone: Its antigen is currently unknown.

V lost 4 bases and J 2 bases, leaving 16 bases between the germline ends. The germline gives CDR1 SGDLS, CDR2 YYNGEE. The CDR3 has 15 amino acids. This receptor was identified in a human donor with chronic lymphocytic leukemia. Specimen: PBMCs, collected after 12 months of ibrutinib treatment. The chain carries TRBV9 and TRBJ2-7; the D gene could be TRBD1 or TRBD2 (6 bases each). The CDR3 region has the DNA TGTGCCAGCAGCCCGGGGGCGGGACCAACCTACGAGCAGTACTTC. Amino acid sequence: CASSPGAGPTYEQYF.